Listed here are 8 T cell receptor beta chains from one sample, sequenced in a study. TCRdb reanalysed the RT-PCR reads using MiXCR and keeps one entry per CDR3 protein. This table has about 680,000 distinct CDR3 sequences, around 14% appearing once. The sequencing input was memory CD4+ T cells from blood. The receptors stem from a female donor in good health, serving as a healthy control.

The rearrangement joins TRBV14 to TRBJ1-2; D ambiguous. Germline V CDR1 and CDR2: SGHDN, FVKESK. Trimming left V 4 bases short and J 2 bases short, with 14 bases between. This CDR3 spans 15 amino acids. CDR3 loop: CASSPAGRVNYGYTF. For the CDR3, the DNA is TGTGCCAGCAGCCCAGCGGGCCGCGTGAACTATGGCTACACCTTC.

The chain combines TRBV5-6 with TRBJ2-6; D might be TRBD1 (5 bases). The V end was cut by 6 bases, the J end by 0 bases, with 16 bases between. Germline CDR1 SGHDT, CDR2 YYEEEE. The CDR3 totals 17 residues. The DNA for the CDR3 is TGTGCCAGCACCACCCAGGGCTACCTCTCTGGGGCCAACGTCCTGACTTTC. This sequence encodes CASTTQGYLSGANVLTF. Based on the CDR3 plus reference TRBV5-6 and TRBJ2-6, the full variable domain is DAGVTQSPTHLIKTRGQQVTLRCSPKSGHDTVSWYQQALGQGPQFIFQYYEEEERQRGNFPDRFSGHQFPNYSSELNVNALLLGDSALYLCASTTQGYLSGANVLTFGAGSRLTVL.

This clonotype appeared many times. The chain recombines TRBV6-5 with TRBJ2-3, with D perhaps matching TRBD2 (6 bases). Germline V gene lookup returns CDR1 MNHEY and CDR2 SVGAGI. This CDR3 spans 15 amino acids. Between the trimmed V and J ends, which lost 6 bases and 0 bases, there was a span of 13 bases. CDR3 sequence (DNA): TGTGCCAGCAGCCGATGGGAGGCTAGCACAGATACGCAGTATTTT. This sequence encodes CASSRWEASTDTQYF.

The table lists this clonotype with a few counts. The rearrangement joins TRBV20-1 to TRBJ1-4, with a weak D call TRBD1 (6 bases). V was pared by 5 bases and J by 3 bases, with 19 bases between. Germline CDR1 DFQATT, CDR2 SNEGSKA (reference sequence). The CDR3 consists of 16 residues. The chain's CDR3 is CSAPIRGGRANEKLFF. DNA of the CDR3: TGCAGTGCTCCCATTCGGGGGGGGCGAGCTAATGAAAAACTGTTTTTT.

In its sample, this clonotype was seen many times. The chain has TRBV5-1 and TRBJ2-3; D remains unclear. The germline V gene has CDR1 SGHRS and CDR2 YFSETQ. CDR3 length equals 13 residues. V was pared by 0 bases and J by 5 bases, with 7 bases between. CDR3 in amino acids: CASSLGTLDTQYF. CDR3 bases: TGCGCCAGCAGCTTGGGGACGCTAGATACGCAGTATTTT.

This clonotype was seen a few times. The V gene is TRBV5-1, the J gene TRBJ2-7; 7 positions agree with TRBD1. Looked up from germline, CDR1 is SGHRS and CDR2 is YFSETQ. The CDR3 length is 15 residues. The junction had 13 bases not matched to a gene; V was cut back by 4 bases and J by 6 bases. CDR3 in DNA: TGCGCCAGCAGCCCTTCTGACAGGGTCTCGGGCGAGCAGTACTTC. This codes for CASSPSDRVSGEQYF. The whole variable domain, remainder taken from reference TRBV5-1 and TRBJ2-7, is KAGVTQTPRYLIKTRGQQVTLSCSPISGHRSVSWYQQTPGQGLQFLFEYFSETQRNKGNFPGRFSGRQFSNSRSEMNVSTLELGDSALYLCASSPSDRVSGEQYFGPGTRLTVT.

This clonotype was seen a handful of times. The rearrangement uses TRBV27 and TRBJ2-3, with D possibly being TRBD1 (7 bases). The CDR3 has 13 residues. Trimming cost V 3 bases and J 10 bases, with 14 bases left between them. CDR1 is MNHEY, CDR2 SMNVEV, per germline (reference sequence). For the CDR3, the DNA is TGTGCCAGCAGTTTGCAGACAGGGACTCCGCAGTATTTT. Translated, it gives CASSLQTGTPQYF.

The chain links TRBV6-6 to TRBJ2-1; 13 bases align to TRBD2. The V segment lost 4 bases and the J segment 4 bases; nucleotides outside the gene matches: 7. Germline CDR1 reads MNHNY; CDR2 reads SVGAGI (reference sequence). CDR3 size: 17 residues. The CDR3 protein is CASSFRTSGSLYNEQFF. Written as DNA, the CDR3 is TGTGCCAGCAGTTTTCGGACTAGCGGGAGTTTATACAATGAGCAGTTCTTC.